The rows below give T cell receptor beta chains drawn from one sample of a study of control samples from healthy donors and cancer patients. Profiling relied on immunoSEQ multiplex PCR, and the TCRdb table lists in-frame clones only, not all of them. The sample comprises roughly 120,000 clones, approximately 94% of which are singletons, and about 1.7% rests with the top ten. Input material: PBMCs. Receptor source: a man in his fifties or sixties with head and neck cancer. Each CDR3 is given with its conserved first and last residue. The order of the fields is D gene, clone size, J gene, V gene, CDR3 DNA, CDR3 protein. The D gene is left open where the match is weak. Clone size is given for some rows only: seen once, a few or many times, or a class if the clone is expanded.

.	once	TRBJ1-1	TRBV30	TGTGCCTGGAGTGTAGGGGGGAACACTGAAGCTTTCTTT	CAWSVGGNTEAFF
TRBD2	.	TRBJ2-3	TRBV5-4	TGTGCCAGCAGCTTGGGACTAGCGGGTAGCACAGATACGCAGTATTTT	CASSLGLAGSTDTQYF
.	.	TRBJ2-7	TRBV4-2	TGTGCCAGCAGCTTCGAGGTGACCTCATCCTACGAGCAGTACTTC	CASSFEVTSSYEQYF
.	.	TRBJ1-6	TRBV5-1	TGCGCCAGCAGCGAAACAGGGAGCTCCTATAATTCACCCCTCCACTTT	CASSETGSSYNSPLHF
TRBD1	.	TRBJ1-5	TRBV5-5	TGTGCCAGCAGCTTGGCCATGGGACAGGGGATCCCCCAGCATTTT	CASSLAMGQGIPQHF
.	.	TRBJ2-3	TRBV25-1	TGTGCCAGCAGCCACCCCCCTGCGGATACGCAGTATTTT	CASSHPPADTQYF
.	.	TRBJ1-2	TRBV7-9	TGTGCCAGCACCAACCTGATGGTGGAGGAAGGGTCCCAAGGCTACACCTTC	CASTNLMVEEGSQGYTF
TRBD1	once	TRBJ1-4	TRBV30	TGTGCCTGGAGTGTATTGGGACAGGGGAAGTGGCCTAATGAAAAACTGTTTTTT	CAWSVLGQGKWPNEKLFF
.	.	TRBJ1-2	TRBV28	TGTGCCAGCAGGTTAACAGCGCCAGCTAACTATGGCTACACCTTC	CASRLTAPANYGYTF
TRBD1	.	TRBJ1-1	TRBV2	TGTGCCAGCAGTGCTCGACAGGGAAACACTGAAGCTTTCTTT	CASSARQGNTEAFF
.	.	TRBJ1-6	TRBV21-1	TGTGCCAGCAGCGTCCGGGACAGGGGGCAGGTACCACATTCACCCCTCCACTTT	CASSVRDRGQVPHSPLHF
TRBD1	.	TRBJ1-1	TRBV28	TGTGCCAGCAGAACCGGGACAGGGAACACTGAAGCTTTCTTT	CASRTGTGNTEAFF
.	.	TRBJ1-3	TRBV5-4	TGTGCCAGCAACGTTGGCGGGGGGGGAGGAAACACCATATATTTT	CASNVGGGGGNTIYF
.	.	TRBJ1-2	TRBV4-3	TGCGCCAGCAGCCAAGCAGGGGTAGGGTTCAGACAGACCTTC	CASSQAGVGFRQTF
.	.	TRBJ1-1	TRBV4-3	TGCGCCAGCAGCCAAGAAAACGGCTTGAACACTGAAGCTTTCTTT	CASSQENGLNTEAFF
TRBD1	.	TRBJ2-7	TRBV9	TGTGCCAGCAGCCCAGTGGGGACAGGCGAGCAGTACTTC	CASSPVGTGEQYF
TRBD1	.	TRBJ1-2	TRBV6-4	TGTGCCAGCAGTGACTCAGGGGGCAATGGCTACACCTTC	CASSDSGGNGYTF
.	.	TRBJ1-1	TRBV6-2/TRBV6-3	TGTGCCAGCAGTGCCAAACAGGGCTATCTCACTGAAGCTTTCTTT	CASSAKQGYLTEAFF
.	.	TRBJ2-5	TRBV24-1	TGTGCCACCAGTGATTCCGGCAGGGGCCAAGAGACCCAGTACTTC	CATSDSGRGQETQYF
.	.	TRBJ1-2	TRBV10-3	TGTGCCATCAGTGAGTCGAGGGGGAACTATGGCTACACCTTC	CAISESRGNYGYTF
TRBD2	.	TRBJ2-7	TRBV7-2	TGTGCCAGCAGCCCCGGGAGCGGGGGAGCCTACGAGCAGTACTTC	CASSPGSGGAYEQYF
.	once	TRBJ1-1	TRBV19	TGTGCCAGTAGTCCCCCCAGGGTCGACACTGAAGCTTTCTTT	CASSPPRVDTEAFF
.	.	TRBJ1-1	TRBV6-5	TGTGCCAGCAGTCTTCAGGGGAACACTGAAGCTTTCTTT	CASSLQGNTEAFF
.	.	TRBJ2-1	TRBV10-1	TGCGCCAGGGAGAGCAATGAGCAGTTCTTC	CARESNEQFF
TRBD1	.	TRBJ2-3	TRBV7-3	TGTGCCAGCAGCCTGGGACAGGGCACAGATACGCAGTATTTT	CASSLGQGTDTQYF
.	.	TRBJ1-1	TRBV28	TGTGCCAGCGATCCGTTGGGGGCCGAGGACACTGAAGCTTTCTTT	CASDPLGAEDTEAFF
.	.	TRBJ2-7	TRBV5-1	TGCGCCAGCAGCTTGGTAGGAGAACCGGACTTCCACGAGCAGTACTTC	CASSLVGEPDFHEQYF
.	.	TRBJ2-2	TRBV27	TGTGCCAGCAGTCCTCGGACGGTCACCGGGGAGCTGTTTTTT	CASSPRTVTGELFF
.	.	TRBJ2-5	TRBV5-1	TGCGCCAGCAGCTCGGTCGGTTCAGAAGAGACCCAGTACTTC	CASSSVGSEETQYF
.	.	TRBJ1-5	TRBV29-1	TGCAGCGTTGAAGAAGGGTCGAATCAGCCCCAGCATTTT	CSVEEGSNQPQHF
.	.	TRBJ2-2	TRBV6-2/TRBV6-3	TGTGCCAGCAGTTACGCGGGGGAGCTGTTTTTT	CASSYAGELFF
TRBD1	.	TRBJ1-1	TRBV27	TGTGCCAGCAGTTTGGACAGGGAGGGGGTGGACACTGAAGCTTTCTTT	CASSLDREGVDTEAFF
TRBD2	.	TRBJ2-2	TRBV4-3	TGCGCCAGCAGCCAAGAAATCTTAGCGGGGGGGCCGAAAGGGGAGGAGCTGTTTTTT	CASSQEILAGGPKGEELFF
TRBD2	.	TRBJ2-7	TRBV11-2	TGTGCCAGCGGGAGACTAGCGGTCGCCTACGAGCAGTACTTC	CASGRLAVAYEQYF
.	.	TRBJ1-1	TRBV10-3	TGTGCCATCAGTGGTTCCGGGGGCATGGCTGAAGCTTTCTTT	CAISGSGGMAEAFF
.	.	TRBJ1-1	TRBV19	TGTGCCAGTATGATAGGGACAATGAACACTGAAGCTTTCTTT	CASMIGTMNTEAFF
TRBD1	.	TRBJ1-2	TRBV6-2/TRBV6-3	TGTGCCAGCAGTCCCTCCGGGACAGGGGGGAACTATGGCTACACCTTC	CASSPSGTGGNYGYTF